This TCR beta chain was obtained from a study of T-cell reconstitution after alpha-beta-depleted transplantation in children. This clonotype turned up a few times. As yet, its antigen is unknown. Germline V lookup: CDR1 SQVTM, CDR2 ANQGSEA. V was clipped by 4 bases and J by 5 bases, with 16 bases between them. CDR3 length: 14 residues. Preparation of the TCRbeta library used unique molecular identifiers. TCRdb re-called the PCR reads with MiXCR, one entry per CDR3 protein. The sample yields just over 950,000 distinct CDR3 sequences, 25% to 30% seen once. Study outcomes and limitations: Diversity of TCRbeta at day 60 was high in some patients, arising from surviving recipient T cells and thymic progenitors. After transplant, at about two months, alpha-beta T cells were reportedly derived from several hundred expanded graft clones. A year had passed since transplant, and T-cell counts and diversity by then came mostly from newly produced T cells.

The chain is built from TRBV29-1 and TRBJ2-3, with D possibly TRBD2 on 6 matching bases. The starting material was PBMCs, mostly from graft donor cells, obtained 360 days after TCRalphabeta/CD19-depleted stem cell transplant. This clonotype was sampled from a boy younger than two who had a stem cell transplant for SCID, so the T cells may come from the graft donor. The CDR3 bases are TGCAGCGTTGCGCCTCTAGCGCTTGGAGATACGCAGTATTTT. This translates into CSVAPLALGDTQYF.